These 2 T cell receptor beta chains came from one sample sequenced in a study of T cells in Graves' hyperthyroidism and ophthalmopathy. Researchers took RNA transcripts and amplified the TCR beta CDR3 regions from them. HTBI primers drove first-round RT-PCR of the TCR CDR3. TCRdb re-called the multiplex PCR reads with MiXCR, one entry per CDR3 protein. The repertoire holds 400,000 to 600,000 distinct CDR3 sequences, about 20% seen once, with around 27% in the top ten. Source material: blood. The receptors shown here come from a man in his late teens or twenties with Graves' hyperthyroidism.

The J gene is TRBJ1-1, the V gene TRBV12-3 or TRBV12-4, with TRBD1 as a possible D gene (5 bases). V was trimmed by 3 bases and J by 2 bases, leaving 13 bases between them. The CDR3 length is 15 residues. The CDR3 sequence: CASSFGGTYNTEAFF. In DNA form, the CDR3 reads TGTGCCAGCAGTTTTGGCGGGACTTATAACACTGAAGCTTTCTTT.

At least ten counts were recorded for this clonotype. The rearrangement links TRBV7-8 to TRBJ2-4, with no clear D. Germline-derived CDR1 and CDR2 are SGHVS and FQNEAQ. The CDR3 runs to 15 residues. V was cut by 5 bases and J by 4 bases, with 15 bases left in between. The CDR3 is CASSPGWGRKNIQYF. The CDR3 DNA is TGTGCCAGCAGCCCGGGCTGGGGTAGGAAAAACATTCAGTACTTC.